These 23 T cell receptor beta chains came from one sample sequenced in a study of cytomegalovirus exposure and HLA in healthy donors. It was with 60 Vbeta and 13 Jbeta primers that the PCR ran. The table came from immunoSEQ multiplex PCR; TCRdb's copy has only in-frame clones and leaves some out. This repertoire shows 150,000 to 200,000 clones, 65% to 85% found once; its top ten account for around 6.9%. The sequenced sample was PBMCs. These receptors were taken from a male donor in good health and CMV-seropositive.

The chain carries TRBV19 and TRBJ1-1, with 9 positions matching TRBD1. CDR1 and CDR2 from the germline V gene are LNHDA and SQIVND (reference sequence). The CDR3 is made up of 16 amino acids. V was clipped by 6 bases and J by 1 base; unmatched bases: 9. CDR3: CASSPGDRDGNTEAFF. CDR3 sequence (DNA): TGTGCCAGTAGCCCCGGGGACAGGGACGGGAACACTGAAGCTTTCTTT.

The rearrangement links TRBV9 to TRBJ2-2, with 7 bases matching TRBD2. Germline values: CDR1 SGDLS, CDR2 YYNGEE. The CDR3 is made up of 15 amino acids. V was pared by 5 bases and J by 5 bases, with 9 bases of the junction left unmatched. The CDR3 DNA is TGTGCCAGCAGTCCCCGGGACTATTCGACCGGGGAGCTGTTTTTT. Protein product: CASSPRDYSTGELFF.

The chain has TRBV27 and TRBJ1-1, with a weak D call TRBD1 (5 bases). Germline V lookup: CDR1 MNHEY, CDR2 SMNVEV (reference sequence). Trimming removed 6 bases from V and 9 bases from J, with 14 bases in between. The CDR3 has 12 residues. The CDR3 region is CASRGRVDKAFF. The DNA for the CDR3 is TGTGCCAGCAGAGGCAGGGTAGACAAAGCTTTCTTT.

This chain uses TRBV19 with TRBJ1-2, with D unclear. Germline values: CDR1 LNHDA, CDR2 SQIVND (reference sequence). V gave up 7 bases and J gave up 6 bases, with 15 bases separating them. This CDR3 is built from 13 residues. The CDR3 sequence: CASTPAGVHGYTF. CDR3 nucleotides: TGTGCCAGTACCCCGGCGGGCGTTCATGGCTACACCTTC.

The rearrangement joins TRBV5-5 to TRBJ2-7; 9 nucleotides line up with TRBD2. The CDR3 covers 14 residues. CDR1 is SGHKS and CDR2 is YYEKEE in the germline V gene (reference sequence). V gave up 0 bases and J gave up 9 bases; unmatched junction bases: 7. The CDR3 nucleotides are TGTGCCAGCAGCTTGGTGCGGGAGGGCCCAGGGCAGTACTTC. It is translated as CASSLVREGPGQYF.

The chain combines TRBV11-2 with TRBJ2-7; 11 positions agree with TRBD1. The CDR3 contains 15 residues. With 3 bases clipped from V and 5 bases from J, the junction kept 6 bases outside the gene matches. Germline loops: CDR1 SGHAT, CDR2 FQNNGV. The CDR3 region has the DNA TGTGCCAGCAGCTTGGGTGGACAGGGGGCACACGAGCAGTACTTC. It specifies CASSLGGQGAHEQYF.

This chain connects TRBV4-1 to TRBJ2-5; D not resolved. Trimming cost V 0 bases and J 4 bases, with 15 bases left between them. The V gene's germline CDR1 is MGHRA and CDR2 YSYEKL. This CDR3 spans 16 amino acids. This CDR3 is CASSQDGQREVETQYF. The CDR3 nucleotides read TGCGCCAGCAGCCAAGATGGTCAGCGCGAGGTAGAGACCCAGTACTTC.

This rearrangement joins TRBV6-5 to TRBJ1-2; D remains ambiguous. Trimming removed 3 bases at V and 4 bases at J, with 12 bases between. CDR3 length: 14 amino acids. Germline CDR1 reads MNHEY; CDR2 reads SVGAGI. The CDR3 nucleotides are TGTGCCAGCAGTTATAACTCGGGGTCCTATGGCTACACCTTC. Encoded protein: CASSYNSGSYGYTF.

This CDR3 is CASGSSGSSYNEQFF. The DNA of the CDR3 is TGTGCCAGCGGCTCCAGCGGGAGCTCCTACAATGAGCAGTTCTTC. The chain links TRBV11-2 to TRBJ2-1; 8 bases match TRBD2. The CDR3 has 15 amino acids. V trimming: 8 bases; J trimming: 0 bases; junction bases outside the gene matches: 6. Germline values: CDR1 SGHAT, CDR2 FQNNGV.

This sequence joins TRBV5-8 and TRBJ2-3; TRBD1 matches 7 bases. Germline CDR1 reads SGHTS; CDR2 reads YDEGEE. The J segment lost 3 bases and the V segment lost 2 bases, leaving 3 bases of the junction unmatched. The CDR3 has 14 amino acids. The CDR3 DNA reads TGTGCCAGCAGCTTTCGACAGGGAACAGATACGCAGTATTTT. This encodes CASSFRQGTDTQYF.

This chain joins TRBV7-2 and TRBJ2-2, with D possibly matching TRBD1 (6 bases). Deletions cut 5 bases from V and 3 bases from J, with 13 bases between. The germline CDR1 and CDR2 sequences are SGHTA and FQGNSA. The length of the CDR3 is 15 residues. The CDR3, as DNA: TGTGCCAGCAGCCCGTGGGACAAAGACACCGGGGAGCTGTTTTTT. Protein: CASSPWDKDTGELFF.

V is TRBV30 and J is TRBJ1-5; TRBD1 matches at 9 bases. The V segment lost 3 bases and the J segment 4 bases; nucleotides outside the gene matches: 1. This CDR3 contains 13 residues. Germline V gene sequence: CDR1 GTSNPN, CDR2 SVGIG (reference sequence). CDR3 coding DNA: TGTGCCTGGAGCGGGACAGGGAATCAGCCCCAGCATTTT. Translating it yields CAWSGTGNQPQHF. Full variable domain (missing parts from reference TRBV30 and TRBJ1-5): SQTIHQWPATLVQPVGSPLSLECTVEGTSNPNLYWYRQAAGRGLQLLFYSVGIGQISSEVPQNLSASRPQDRQFILSSKKLLLSDSGFYLCAWSGTGNQPQHFGDGTRLSIL.

The chain carries TRBV4-2 and TRBJ2-7; D possibly corresponds to TRBD1 (6 bases). The CDR3 extends over 15 amino acids. Trimming shortened V by 4 bases and J by 2 bases, and 15 bases separated the two germline ends. Germline V gives CDR1 LGHNA, CDR2 YNFKEQ. CDR3 nucleotide sequence: TGTGCCAGCAGCCCCCAGGACAGTACTCCCTACGAGCAGTACTTC. It specifies CASSPQDSTPYEQYF.

The count of this clone is one. The J gene is TRBJ1-3, the V gene TRBV28; unclear D gene. The CDR3 consists of 12 residues. Germline values: CDR1 MDHEN, CDR2 SYDVKM. Between the trimmed V and J ends, which lost 2 bases and 14 bases, there was a span of 13 bases. The CDR3 sequence: CASSLVFPGVYF. As DNA, the CDR3 is TGTGCCAGCAGTTTAGTCTTCCCCGGGGTATATTTT. Drawing the rest from reference TRBV28 and TRBJ1-3, the complete variable domain is DVKVTQSSRYLVKRTGEKVFLECVQDMDHENMFWYRQDPGLGLRLIYFSYDVKMKEKGDIPEGYSVSREKKERFSLILESASTNQTSMYLCASSLVFPGVYFGEGSWLTVV.

The rearrangement links TRBV5-1 to TRBJ2-3; 11 bases agree with TRBD1. The CDR3 loop spans 14 amino acids. After removal of 4 bases from V and 5 bases from J, the junction contained 3 bases not matched to a gene. Germline V gene data show CDR1 as SGHRS and CDR2 as YFSETQ. The chain's CDR3 is CASSVGQGGDTQYF. CDR3 in DNA: TGCGCCAGCAGCGTGGGACAGGGGGGAGATACGCAGTATTTT.

The chain carries TRBV15 and TRBJ1-4, with D perhaps TRBD1 (5 bases). Germline CDR1 and CDR2: LNHNV and YYDKDF (reference sequence). This CDR3 region has 14 residues. V dropped 6 bases and J dropped 8 bases, with 16 bases sitting between them. The CDR3 sequence: CATRRGGVQEKLFF. The CDR3 DNA reads as TGTGCCACCAGAAGGGGAGGGGTTCAAGAAAAACTGTTTTTT. Using reference TRBV15 and TRBJ1-4 for the parts outside the CDR3, the full variable domain is DAMVIQNPRYQVTQFGKPVTLSCSQTLNHNVMYWYQQKSSQAPKLLFHYYDKDFNNEADTPDNFQSRRPNTSFCFLDIRSPGLGDTAMYLCATRRGGVQEKLFFGSGTQLSVL.

In this sample, this clone turned up a few times. V usage is TRBV7-2 and J usage is TRBJ2-1, with D possibly TRBD2 on 5 matching bases. Germline lookup yields CDR1 SGHTA and CDR2 FQGNSA. The CDR3 has 14 amino acids. The germline V and J ends were trimmed by 4 bases and 8 bases, with 15 bases remaining between them. CDR3 in DNA: TGTGCCAGCAGCTACGGACGGGATTGGGATGAGCAGTTCTTC. As protein: CASSYGRDWDEQFF.

This chain uses TRBV4-2 with TRBJ2-7; tentative D call: TRBD1 (5 bases). From germline, CDR1 is LGHNA and CDR2 YNFKEQ. The CDR3 totals 16 residues. V lost 4 bases and J 2 bases, leaving 18 bases between the germline ends. The CDR3 nucleotides read TGTGCCAGCAGCCCCCGTCAGGACACCGCCCCCTACGAGCAGTACTTC. This sequence encodes CASSPRQDTAPYEQYF.

The chain recombines TRBV7-2 with TRBJ1-5; D unresolved. The CDR3 has 14 amino acids. Germline-derived CDR1 and CDR2 are SGHTA and FQGNSA. V gave up 0 bases and J gave up 1 base, with 4 bases separating them. The CDR3 coding sequence is TGTGCCAGCAGCTTAGCGGGCAGCAATCAGCCCCAGCATTTT. This codes for CASSLAGSNQPQHF.

The chain recombines TRBV5-6 with TRBJ2-7; TRBD1 aligns across 7 bases. Germline loops: CDR1 SGHDT, CDR2 YYEEEE. This CDR3 has 14 residues. V lost 2 bases and J lost 2; bases outside the gene matches: 4. CDR3 nucleotide sequence: TGTGCCAGCAGCTTACAGGGGACCCCCTACGAGCAGTACTTC. It codes for CASSLQGTPYEQYF.

The chain uses TRBV7-9 and TRBJ2-1; 10 bases map to TRBD2. V trimming: 4 bases; J trimming: 7 bases; junction bases outside the gene matches: 7. The length of the CDR3 is 15 residues. Germline V gene sequence: CDR1 SEHNR, CDR2 FQNEAQ (reference sequence). The CDR3 spells CASSSKREGMNEQFF. The CDR3 DNA is TGTGCCAGCAGCTCCAAGCGGGAGGGCATGAATGAGCAGTTCTTC.

The chain has TRBV11-2 and TRBJ2-1; 7 bases fit TRBD2. Germline loops: CDR1 SGHAT, CDR2 FQNNGV. Losses at the gene ends were 2 bases for V and 8 bases for J; bases not matched to a gene: 9. The CDR3 covers 15 residues. CDR3 bases: TGTGCCAGCAGCTTAACAGCGGGGCTTATGGATGAGCAGTTCTTC. This gives the protein CASSLTAGLMDEQFF.

The sample holds a few counts of this clone. This chain connects TRBV5-1 to TRBJ2-3; D is possibly TRBD2 (6 bases). The CDR3 covers 14 residues. The V and J ends lost 5 bases and 1 base respectively, with 11 bases between them. Looked up from germline, CDR1 is SGHRS and CDR2 is YFSETQ. This chain's CDR3 is CASSRWEGTDTQYF. For the CDR3, the DNA is TGCGCCAGCAGTAGGTGGGAGGGCACAGATACGCAGTATTTT.